One and the same sample provided the 11 T cell receptor beta chains below, sequenced in a study of CD8 T cells in ankylosing spondylitis. Via MiXCR, TCRdb re-called the 5' RACE reads, giving one row per CDR3 protein. This sample has about 240,000 distinct CDR3 sequences; roughly a quarter occur once, and the top ten carry less than 0.75%. The specimen was blood, either unsorted or a sorted T cell fraction (not recorded which). The source is a male donor with ankylosing spondylitis or in good health (not recorded which).

This clonotype was found many times. The V gene is TRBV3-1, the J gene TRBJ1-5; D is ambiguous. There are 15 residues in the CDR3. With 1 base removed from V and 2 bases from J, the gap between germline ends came to 9 bases. Germline loops: CDR1 LGHDT, CDR2 YNNKEL (reference sequence). As DNA, the CDR3 is TGTGCCAGCAGCCAAGGTGGCGATGGCAATCAGCCCCAGCATTTT. Protein sequence: CASSQGGDGNQPQHF.

This clonotype was picked up many times. V usage is TRBV11-2 and J usage is TRBJ1-6; no clear D gene. CDR1 is SGHAT and CDR2 is FQNNGV in the germline V gene. V was trimmed by 3 bases and J by 7 bases, leaving 13 bases between them. The CDR3 is 15 amino acids. CDR3 bases: TGTGCCAGCAGCTTCGGTTTCCTCGGGAATTCACCCCTCCACTTT. As protein: CASSFGFLGNSPLHF.

In DNA, the CDR3 is TGTGCCAGCCGCAGGGGCAATGGGGAGACCCAGTACTTC. Translated: CASRRGNGETQYF. The chain combines TRBV12-3 or TRBV12-4 with TRBJ2-5; D perhaps matches TRBD1 (6 bases). V dropped 8 bases and J dropped 5 bases, with 15 bases sitting between them. CDR3 length equals 13 residues.

The J gene is TRBJ2-7, the V gene TRBV12-3 or TRBV12-4; D may be TRBD2 (5 bases). The CDR3 is made up of 14 amino acids. Trimming cost V 7 bases and J 1 base, with 14 bases left between them. The CDR3 DNA is TGTGCCAGCACTCGAGGGTGGAATTCCTACGAGCAGTACTTC. Amino acids: CASTRGWNSYEQYF.

The genes are TRBV29-1 and TRBJ2-2; no firm D call. The CDR3 is made up of 12 amino acids. Germline V gives CDR1 SQVTM, CDR2 ANQGSEA. Trimming cost V 2 bases and J 2 bases, with 3 bases left between them. The chain's CDR3 is CSVEINTGELFF. The CDR3 DNA follows: TGCAGCGTTGAAATCAACACCGGGGAGCTGTTTTTT.

The sample holds a few counts of this clonotype. This rearrangement joins TRBV7-9 to TRBJ2-1, with 13 bases fitting TRBD2. The ends lost 5 bases at V and 10 bases at J; junction bases unmatched: 5. Germline CDR1 is SEHNR and CDR2 is FQNEAQ (reference sequence). The CDR3 length is 14 residues. The CDR3 DNA reads as TGTGCCAGCAGCCCCGGGACTAGCGGGGACGAGCAGTTCTTC. Protein sequence: CASSPGTSGDEQFF.

This clonotype has ten or more counts. The rearrangement joins TRBV6-1 to TRBJ1-5; D may be TRBD1 (5 bases). Germline V gene sequence: CDR1 MNHNS, CDR2 SASEGT. The CDR3 runs 15 residues. Trimming took 2 bases from V and 4 from J, leaving 12 bases between them. The CDR3 here is CASSERAGQNQPQHF. Written as DNA, the CDR3 is TGTGCCAGCAGTGAACGGGCAGGGCAAAATCAGCCCCAGCATTTT.

The rearrangement uses TRBV15 and TRBJ2-3; TRBD1 matches at 8 bases. The ends lost 7 bases at V and 4 bases at J; junction bases unmatched: 1. Germline V CDR1 and CDR2: LNHNV, YYDKDF (reference sequence). The CDR3 has 12 amino acids. The CDR3 region has the DNA TGTGCCACCACACAGGGGGCAGATACGCAGTATTTT. It encodes CATTQGADTQYF.

The chain recombines TRBV28 with TRBJ2-7, with 8 bases that match TRBD1. Looked up from germline, CDR1 is MDHEN and CDR2 is SYDVKM. The V and J ends lost 6 bases and 6 bases, in that order; junction bases with no gene match: 16. This CDR3 contains 16 residues. CDR3 nucleotide sequence: TGTGCCAGCAGGCCTGCGTCAGGGGGCTGGTACTCCGAGCAGTACTTC. Its translation is CASRPASGGWYSEQYF.

This clonotype showed up just a few times. The chain recombines TRBV10-3 with TRBJ2-3, with unresolved D. V lost 0 bases and J lost 2, with 3 bases in between. The CDR3 contains 13 residues. Germline CDR1 ENHRY, CDR2 SYGVKD. The CDR3 spells CAISESVTDTQYF. CDR3 coding DNA: TGTGCCATCAGTGAGTCCGTCACAGATACGCAGTATTTT.

The sample holds a few counts of this clonotype. The chain recombines TRBV25-1 with TRBJ1-2; the match to TRBD1 covers 9 bases. Trimming took 5 bases from V and 3 from J; bases not matched to a gene: 7. The CDR3 loop spans 15 amino acids. Germline CDR1 and CDR2: MGHDK and SYGVNS. The CDR3 loop is CASSSRTGADYGYTF. The CDR3 nucleotides are TGTGCCAGCAGTTCCCGGACAGGGGCGGACTATGGCTACACCTTC.